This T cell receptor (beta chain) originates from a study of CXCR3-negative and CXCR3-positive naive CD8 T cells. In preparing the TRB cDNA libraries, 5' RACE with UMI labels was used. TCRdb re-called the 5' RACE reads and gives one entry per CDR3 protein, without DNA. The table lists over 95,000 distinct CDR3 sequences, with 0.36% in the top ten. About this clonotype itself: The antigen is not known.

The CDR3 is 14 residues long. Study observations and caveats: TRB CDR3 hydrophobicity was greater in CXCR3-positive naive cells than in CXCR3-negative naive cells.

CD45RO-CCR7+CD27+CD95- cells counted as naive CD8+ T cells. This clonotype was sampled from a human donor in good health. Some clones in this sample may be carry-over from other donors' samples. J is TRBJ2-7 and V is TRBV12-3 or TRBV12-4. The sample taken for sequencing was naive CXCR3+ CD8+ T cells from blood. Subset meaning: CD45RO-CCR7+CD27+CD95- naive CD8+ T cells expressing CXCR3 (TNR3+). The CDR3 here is CASSLRHLEDEQYF.